This is a list of T cell receptor beta chains from one sample in a study of T-cell memory formation after mild COVID-19. TCRdb re-derived calls from the 5' RACE reads in MiXCR, one entry per CDR3 protein. The sample has around 310,000 distinct CDR3 sequences; over 11% are singletons. Specimen: PBMCs or a T cell subset sorted from them (not recorded which). These receptors were taken from a man aged 18 to 30 who had mild COVID-19 (a few samples of this study predate the infection). Cell type and time point are not known. Each CDR3 is given with its conserved first and last residue. D genes are given only for firm matches. Clone size is not always given. Where it is, it says once, few, many or a class for expanded clones.

V	size	D	J	CDR3	DNA
TRBV6-5	.	.	TRBJ1-1	CASSPGLSNTEAFF	TGTGCCAGCAGCCCAGGCCTATCGAACACTGAAGCTTTCTTT
TRBV7-2	few	.	TRBJ2-4	CASSPTGSAKNIQYF	TGTGCCAGCAGCCCCACGGGGAGTGCCAAAAACATTCAGTACTTC
TRBV7-9	few	TRBD1	TRBJ2-3	CASSFRQGVTDTQYF	TGTGCCAGCAGCTTCCGACAGGGGGTCACAGATACGCAGTATTTT
TRBV15	.	.	TRBJ2-3	CATSRNPWTVRTDTQYF	TGTGCCACCAGCAGAAACCCTTGGACAGTACGCACAGATACGCAGTATTTT
TRBV12-3/TRBV12-4	many	.	TRBJ2-7	CASIPAGQSYEQYF	TGTGCCAGCATCCCTGCTGGGCAGTCCTACGAGCAGTACTTC
TRBV4-1	many	.	TRBJ2-3	CASSQERGPSTDTQYF	TGCGCCAGCAGCCAAGAGCGTGGGCCTAGCACAGATACGCAGTATTTT
TRBV27	.	TRBD1	TRBJ1-2	CASSFLDRGGRGYTF	TGTGCCAGCAGTTTTTTAGACAGGGGGGGTCGTGGCTACACCTTC
TRBV7-9	.	.	TRBJ1-1	CASSLLGGATEAFF	TGTGCCAGCAGCCTTCTAGGAGGGGCCACTGAAGCTTTCTTT
TRBV5-1	.	.	TRBJ2-1	CASSLDPLGNNEQFF	TGCGCCAGCAGCTTGGACCCACTCGGAAACAATGAGCAGTTCTTC
TRBV7-9	.	.	TRBJ2-3	CASSHNMAFGPSQYF	TGTGCCAGCAGCCATAACATGGCGTTTGGGCCGTCGCAGTATTTT
TRBV10-3	few	.	TRBJ2-3	CAISESWSGTQYF	TGTGCCATCAGTGAGTCTTGGTCCGGTACGCAGTATTTT
TRBV7-2	.	.	TRBJ1-1	CASSPRGSSEAFF	TGTGCCAGCAGCCCCCGGGGGAGTTCGGAAGCTTTCTTT
TRBV5-1	few	.	TRBJ2-7	CASSFLSQSYEQYF	TGCGCCAGCAGCTTCCTTAGCCAAAGCTACGAGCAGTACTTC
TRBV5-6	.	.	TRBJ2-3	CASSEVGQVRSSTDTQYF	TGTGCCAGCAGCGAGGTTGGCCAAGTCCGCTCTAGCACAGATACGCAGTATTTT
TRBV4-3	few	TRBD2	TRBJ2-7	CASSQDRAGAVTYEQYF	TGCGCCAGCAGCCAAGATCGAGCGGGGGCGGTTACCTACGAGCAGTACTTC
TRBV7-3	few	TRBD2	TRBJ2-1	CASSETRGGWNEQFF	TGTGCCAGCAGCGAAACCCGGGGGGGCTGGAATGAGCAGTTCTTC
TRBV10-3	many	.	TRBJ2-1	CAISERGDEQFF	TGTGCCATCAGTGAGCGAGGGGATGAGCAGTTCTTC
TRBV14	few	.	TRBJ2-1	CASRHILVSDEQFF	TGTGCCAGCAGGCATATACTGGTTTCCGATGAGCAGTTCTTC
TRBV7-9	few	.	TRBJ1-1	CASSGRRDGNTEAFF	TGTGCCAGCAGCGGGAGGAGGGACGGGAACACTGAAGCTTTCTTT
TRBV4-1	.	TRBD2	TRBJ2-1	CASSLRGGDEQFF	TGCGCCAGCAGTTTACGGGGGGGCGATGAGCAGTTCTTC
TRBV5-1	.	TRBD1	TRBJ1-1	CASSSRGQMNTEAFF	TGCGCCAGCAGCTCGCGGGGACAGATGAACACTGAAGCTTTCTTT
TRBV6-5	.	.	TRBJ1-6	CASSPGTQGALHF	TGTGCCAGCAGCCCCGGGACCCAGGGAGCCCTCCACTTT
TRBV7-9	few	.	TRBJ1-6	CASSLAPGGNSPLHF	TGTGCCAGCAGCTTAGCTCCGGGGGGTAATTCACCCCTCCACTTT
TRBV27	.	.	TRBJ2-7	CASMKGFEQYF	TGTGCCAGCATGAAGGGTTTCGAGCAGTACTTC
TRBV3-1	many	.	TRBJ2-1	CASSKRADSYNEQFF	TGTGCCAGCAGCAAAAGGGCCGACAGTTACAATGAGCAGTTCTTC
TRBV7-9	few	.	TRBJ2-2	CASSFYRQINTGELFF	TGTGCCAGCAGCTTTTATCGACAGATTAACACCGGGGAGCTGTTTTTT
TRBV6-5	many	TRBD1	TRBJ1-1	CASTTGGYATEAFF	TGTGCCAGCACAACAGGGGGGTATGCCACTGAAGCTTTCTTT
TRBV15	few	TRBD1	TRBJ2-6	CATGPDRAGGANVLTF	TGTGCCACCGGCCCCGACAGGGCGGGTGGGGCCAACGTCCTGACTTTC
TRBV20-1	.	.	TRBJ1-3	CSARDPGRRGNTIYF	TGCAGTGCTAGAGATCCGGGGCGGCGAGGAAACACCATATATTTT
TRBV27	few	.	TRBJ2-7	CASSFFWGYEQYF	TGTGCCAGCAGTTTCTTCTGGGGGTACGAGCAGTACTTC
TRBV29-1	few	TRBD1	TRBJ1-1	CSVMARPGTGGSTEAFF	TGCAGCGTTATGGCAAGACCCGGGACAGGGGGAAGCACTGAAGCTTTCTTT
TRBV4-3	few	.	TRBJ2-7	CASSQEAQTGYEQYF	TGCGCCAGCAGCCAAGAGGCCCAGACTGGTTACGAGCAGTACTTC
TRBV27	.	TRBD1	TRBJ2-7	CASSPAQGYEQYF	TGTGCCAGCAGTCCCGCACAGGGGTACGAGCAGTACTTC
TRBV20-1	.	.	TRBJ2-2	CSARPALGTGELFF	TGCAGTGCCAGACCCGCCTTAGGCACCGGGGAGCTGTTTTTT
TRBV4-2	.	.	TRBJ1-2	CASSQDKGRYGYTF	TGTGCCAGCAGCCAAGATAAAGGCAGGTATGGCTACACCTTC
TRBV20-1	.	TRBD2	TRBJ2-3	CSARDHGGGDTQYF	TGCAGTGCTAGAGATCACGGGGGGGGAGATACGCAGTATTTT
TRBV29-1	.	TRBD1	TRBJ1-6	CSVGEGANSPLHF	TGCAGCGTTGGAGAGGGGGCGAATTCACCCCTCCACTTT
TRBV7-9	.	.	TRBJ1-1	CASSSTTGPLWDTEAFF	TGTGCCAGCAGCTCAACCACAGGGCCCCTCTGGGACACTGAAGCTTTCTTT
TRBV5-5	.	.	TRBJ1-5	CASSLTPYSNQPQHF	TGTGCCAGCAGCTTGACCCCATATAGCAATCAGCCCCAGCATTTT
TRBV6-5	few	TRBD1	TRBJ2-3	CASSFTGGTDTQYF	TGTGCCAGCAGTTTTACAGGGGGAACAGATACGCAGTATTTT
TRBV7-9	.	.	TRBJ2-1	CASSPPPRAVSYNEQFF	TGTGCCAGCAGCCCCCCTCCGAGGGCGGTTTCCTACAATGAGCAGTTCTTC
TRBV24-1	few	TRBD2	TRBJ2-3	CATSDGGILTQYF	TGTGCCACCAGTGACGGGGGGATCCTTACGCAGTATTTT
TRBV6-1	.	.	TRBJ2-5	CASSWDGENEETQYF	TGTGCCAGCAGCTGGGACGGAGAGAACGAAGAGACCCAGTACTTC
TRBV12-3/TRBV12-4	.	.	TRBJ2-7	CASSLGSTYERYF	TGTGCCAGCAGTTTGGGCAGTACCTACGAGCGGTACTTC